The 9 T cell receptor beta chains presented below share a single source sample, sequenced in a study of T cells in Graves' hyperthyroidism and ophthalmopathy. RNA transcripts provided the source from which TCR beta CDR3 regions were amplified. With the HTBI primer set, the TCR CDR3 went through a first round of RT-PCR. TCRdb reprocessed the multiplex PCR reads with MiXCR, giving one entry per CDR3 protein. The sample has more than 500,000 distinct CDR3 sequences; about half are singletons. The sequencing sample was made of peripheral blood or thyroid tissue (not recorded which). The receptors originated from an adult woman with Graves' disease, either hyperthyroidism or ophthalmopathy (not recorded which).

This clonotype was found many times. V gene TRBV2 combines with J gene TRBJ2-2; a possible D gene is TRBD2 (6 bases). CDR1 and CDR2 (germline): SNHLY, FYNNEI. Trimming took 9 bases from V and 3 from J, leaving 14 bases between them. The CDR3 covers 14 residues. The CDR3 is CASIVADHTGELFF. In nucleotides, the CDR3 is TGTGCCAGTATCGTAGCGGACCACACCGGGGAGCTGTTTTTT.

As concerns this clonotype: Without the conserved terminal phenylalanine or tryptophan, this CDR3 likely stems from a read error. The DNA is left out, because the CDR3 cannot be placed on it with certainty; the CDR3 is given as TCRdb lists it. The J gene is TRBJ1-6, the V gene TRBV12-3 or TRBV12-4; TRBD1, as called in the table, went unchecked against the DNA. With termini counted, the CDR3 has 9 amino acids. CDR3: CASSLRPGA.

V and J are TRBV6-1 and TRBJ1-3; weak D call: TRBD1 (5 bases). CDR1 is MNHNS, CDR2 SASEGT, per germline. V lost 8 bases, J lost 3 bases, and 8 bases lay in between. This CDR3 is built from 12 residues. Here the CDR3 DNA reads TGTGCCAGCGGGACCGATGGAAACACCATATATTTT. This sequence encodes CASGTDGNTIYF.

Concerning this clonotype: The limits of the CDR3 on the DNA are not certain, so only TCRdb's listed CDR3 is given. CDR3 protein: CASSPGSEQFFGPGTRLDYTF. This chain links TRBV9 with TRBJ1-2; TRBD1 is the table's D call and was not checked against the DNA. The germline gives CDR1 SGDLS, CDR2 YYNGEE. The CDR3 region is 21 residues in length, termini included.

The sample holds many counts of this clonotype. V gene TRBV7-9 combines with J gene TRBJ2-6; D not resolved. CDR1 and CDR2 from the germline V gene are SEHNR and FQNEAQ (reference sequence). This CDR3 region has 17 residues. V dropped 2 bases and J dropped 0 bases, with 11 bases sitting between them. The CDR3 loop reads CASSLRSADSGANVLTF. The CDR3 DNA is TGTGCCAGCAGCTTAAGGTCAGCCGACTCTGGGGCCAACGTCCTGACTTTC.

The genes are TRBV29-1 and TRBJ1-5; D is unclear. Per germline, CDR1 SQVTM and CDR2 ANQGSEA. CDR3 length: 11 residues. V was pared by 6 bases and J by 2 bases, with 5 bases between. The CDR3 loop is CSVGCNQPQHF. CDR3 bases: TGCAGCGTGGGATGCAATCAGCCCCAGCATTTT.

This clonotype was detected a few times. A much larger clonotype is one base distant, so this may be a read error. The chain couples TRBV19 to TRBJ2-7, with 7 positions matching TRBD2. V dropped 8 bases and J dropped 4; count of bases not matched to a gene: 8. The CDR3 runs to 13 residues. Germline V gene lookup returns CDR1 LNHDA and CDR2 SQIVND (reference sequence). The CDR3 nucleotides read TGTGCCAGTGGTCGAACAGCGGGGTACGAGCAGTACTTC. This codes for CASGRTAGYEQYF.

The rearrangement joins TRBV12-3 or TRBV12-4 to TRBJ2-7; TRBD2 is a possible D gene (5 bases). The CDR3 consists of 12 residues. V was clipped by 4 bases and J by 8 bases, with 12 bases between them. CDR3 sequence reads: CASSSRLTQQYF. DNA for the CDR3: TGTGCCAGCAGTTCCCGACTAACTCAGCAGTACTTC.

To note about this clonotype: A read error may produce the germline difference seen at one junction end. CDR3 in DNA: TGCAGTGCTCGAGGTGGATATAGCAATCATCCCCAGCATTTT. Its protein is CSARGGYSNHPQHF. The rearrangement links TRBV20-1 to TRBJ1-5; no firm D call. Germline CDR1 is DFQATT and CDR2 is SNEGSKA (reference sequence). The CDR3 runs to 14 residues.